The clone carrying this TCR beta chain appeared a few times. Its specificity is unknown. The starting material, about 9.5 ml of fresh peripheral blood, provided the PBMCs. The data are from a study of Graves' ophthalmopathy and Graves' hyperthyroidism. Findings of the study overall: Ophthalmopathy was separated from stable hyperthyroidism by a 13-signature model with 87.88% sensitivity and around 81% specificity. Most thyroid clonotypes expanded beyond 0.001 frequency were also found in blood.

The TCR beta CDR3 regions underwent amplification from RNA transcripts. The first-round RT-PCR employed HTBI primers together with the Qiagen OneStep RT-PCR kit. A multiplex PCR was then performed as the second round. MiXCR, run by TCRdb on the multiplex PCR reads, gives a single entry per CDR3 protein. Altogether some 240,000 distinct CDR3 sequences are present, approximately 42% being singletons, with the ten largest covering about 45%. The V segment lost 0 bases and the J segment 3 bases; nucleotides outside the gene matches: 6. The CDR3 totals 16 residues. Germline V CDR1 and CDR2: DFQATT, SNEGSKA (reference sequence).

The TCR comes from an adult man with Graves' ophthalmopathy. Sequencing used peripheral blood. This chain uses TRBV20-1 with TRBJ2-2, with TRBD2 matching over 8 bases. CDR3 protein: CSARDRSGSYTGELFF. CDR3 bases: TGCAGTGCTAGAGATAGGAGCGGGAGTTACACCGGGGAGCTGTTTTTT.